The clone carrying this T cell receptor (beta chain) was detected ten times or more. Its antigen is undetermined. This entry belongs to a study of spatial heterogeneity in lung cancer. On each TCR cDNA molecule, a unique molecular identifier was present. Each CDR3 protein gets one entry after TCRdb re-called the 5' RACE reads with MiXCR. The profile covers some 87,000 distinct CDR3 sequences, with 7.5% to 10% appearing a single time and 6.5% to 8.5% taken by the ten largest. Time point: sample taken at primary tumor resection. Without sorting, whole RNA was sequenced from tumor, nontumor lung or frozen PBMC. Overall study results and limits: Expanded tumor TCRs that were ubiquitous appeared in blood more at resection than follow-up.

This CDR3 region has 15 residues. In germline, CDR1 is SGHRS, CDR2 YFSETQ. The trim removed 1 base at V and 6 bases at J, leaving 4 bases unmatched. The material sequenced was PBMCs, taken at surgery. The chain employs TRBV5-1 and TRBJ1-6; 7 bases agree with TRBD1. The sequence came from a male donor with early-stage non-small cell lung cancer. CDR3 sequence: CASSLTGQLNSPLHF. CDR3 nucleotide sequence: TGCGCCAGCAGCTTGACGGGACAGCTTAATTCACCCCTCCACTTT.